This T cell receptor (beta chain) is from a study of post-analysis software for immune sequencing data (dated by TCRdb to the mid-2010s). Regarding the study in general: Disease courses on record covered relapsing-remitting, secondary progressive and progressive-relapsing multiple sclerosis, though some patients had no subtype annotation. A subset of samples was prepared in parallel using single-end sample barcoding, then pooled and co-amplified after Illumina adapter ligation. The multiple sclerosis patient repertoires were compared with 11 previously published healthy control repertoires from donors aged about 6 to 26 years. The investigation overall reported the following: Significantly lower normalized Chao1 diversity was found in multiple sclerosis patients than in controls, suggesting substantial peripheral T-cell clonal expansion. The control group was slightly older than the multiple sclerosis patient group. Direct clustering with F measure revealed strong co-clustering of samples prepared in the same batch, which led to a batch-effect correction.

Of note for this clonotype: The antigen it recognizes is unknown. Per-nucleotide qualities are absent, and no much larger clonotype sits a single base away.

To demonstrate the VDJtools post-analysis software, the study profiled TCR beta repertoires from the peripheral blood of approximately twelve young patients with multiple sclerosis. The multiple sclerosis patients were children and adolescents ranging in age from about 6 to 17 years. The library was built by means of PCR. The sequencer listed for this sample is Illumina HiSeq 2500. To reduce PCR and sequencing biases, unique molecular identifiers were incorporated into the TCR beta cDNA libraries. Some 500,000 cDNA molecules were obtained per 1 to 10 million input T cells, so each molecule approximated one T cell. The same protocol used for the earlier healthy control dataset was applied to prepare and sequence the patient libraries. Samples belonging to the same batch were prepared together, multiplexed and sequenced on a shared HiSeq lane. The original methods were these. MIGEC handled the raw barcoded reads, throwing out single-read molecular identifier groups before consensus assembly and CDR3 extraction. VDJtools was used for post-analysis of the clonotype tables, with diversity normalized by down-sampling every dataset to the smallest sample size. To correct batch-related cross-sample contamination, repertoire overlap clustering matched CDR3 amino acid sequences but not nucleotide sequences. The public reads were quality trimmed at Q25 with fastp and then assembled into clones with MiXCR by TCRdb, keeping productive beta chains. When rows share a CDR3 protein, they turn into one entry using the most common DNA and genes. TCRdb's processing, not the study's, gives the V and J calls here. The table for this sample lists roughly 800,000 distinct CDR3 sequences; about 43% of them were counted only once. The ten largest clones add up to roughly 5.2% of the sample.

Sequenced material: blood. The sequence came from a girl between 5 and 17 years old with multiple sclerosis.

The CDR3 protein: CASSQWTGETTEAFF. Read as DNA, the sequence is TGCGCCAGCAGCCAGTGGACAGGGGAGACGACTGAAGCTTTCTTT. The chain is encoded by TRBV4-1 joined to TRBJ1-1, with 9 bases aligning to TRBD1. Unmatched junction bases come to 7, with V trimmed by 3 bases and J by 5 bases. Per the germline V gene, MGHRA is the CDR1 and YSYEKL is the CDR2. There are 15 amino acids in the CDR3, from cysteine to phenylalanine inclusive. Only CDR3 DNA remains: 45 bases, in frame from the first base.